This is a list of T cell receptor beta chains from one sample in a study of blood T cell repertoires in COVID-19. Repertoires were generated with immunoSEQ multiplex PCR, while TCRdb's copy carries only in-frame clones and drops some. The sample has about 160,000 clones, approximately 73% seen once. Material for sequencing was peripheral blood. The receptors derive from a woman older than 75 with acute or convalescent COVID-19. CDR3s leave out the opening cysteine and the closing phenylalanine or tryptophan.

>TRBJ2-3|TRBV7-9
ASSLVGQSTDTQY
>TRBJ2-1|TRBV4-3
ASSQVSYNEQF
>TRBJ2-5|TRBV7-2
ASTATRRETQY
>TRBJ1-1|TRBV5-1
ASSSQGAALNTEAF
>TRBJ1-4|TRBV2
ASSGTGGGELF
>TRBJ2-4|TRBV6-5
ASSYSGAQY
>TRBJ1-2|TRBV3-1/TRBV3-2
ASSQSDYGYT
>TRBJ2-7|TRBV2
ASTVEREQY
>TRBJ2-2|TRBV7-6
ASSQITGVSNTGELF
>TRBJ1-1|TRBV30
AWSKSGGAEAF
>TRBJ2-3|TRBV6-6
ASSYISGVSTDTQY
>TRBJ2-5|TRBV2
ASFGTDTVQETQY
>TRBJ1-2|TRBV2
ASTVGQAVSYGYT
>TRBJ2-7|TRBV27
ASRRGGYYEQY
>TRBJ1-3|TRBV7-9
ASSWGTGGTDTIY
>TRBJ1-3|TRBV18
ASSLKGTGNIQDTIY
>TRBJ1-2|TRBV30
AWSRATGGYGYT
>TRBJ2-3|TRBV2
ATLRRQTDTQY
>TRBJ1-5|TRBV27
ASSRSGNQPQH
>TRBJ1-4|TRBV6-1
ASSEQAHEKLF
>TRBJ2-2|TRBV30
AWSPLGTGNTGELF
>TRBJ2-2|TRBV6-6
ASRRESGELF
>TRBJ1-2|TRBV12-5
ASGLGQLGAYGYT
>TRBJ2-3|TRBV7-2
ASSLALSGGQGDTQY
>TRBJ1-5|TRBV9
ASSLGGLKYQPQH
>TRBJ1-1|TRBV2
ASRPRGTEAF
>TRBJ1-5|TRBV7-2
ASSSYRGWDNQPQH
>TRBJ1-2|TRBV6-2/TRBV6-3
ASSFPGAYGYT
>TRBJ1-1|TRBV6-5
ASRSTYLGTEAF
>TRBJ1-3|TRBV7-3
ASSSQAGTGNTIY
>TRBJ2-1|TRBV5-1
ASSSGLAGFYNEQF
>TRBJ2-4|TRBV3-1/TRBV3-2
ASSQDTSLAGNIQY
>TRBJ2-6|TRBV29-1
SVGTGVSGANVLT
>TRBJ1-3|TRBV5-6
ASSVNRVTRGNTIY
>TRBJ1-2|TRBV7-2
ASSLDWDRVYGYT
>TRBJ2-2|TRBV7-9
ASIRTSGSWAGELF
>TRBJ1-1|TRBV20-1
SAQTWTEAF
>TRBJ1-6|TRBV4-3
ASSHEKEGSPLH
>TRBJ1-2|TRBV6-2/TRBV6-3
ASSYGQRDNTNYGYT
>TRBJ1-5|TRBV19
ASSKTGVGQPQH
>TRBJ2-4|TRBV10-2
ASSEPGQGNIQY
>TRBJ2-3|TRBV6-4
ASSEVSSGLSSTDTQY
>TRBJ1-5|TRBV6-6
ASSPIEGVEPQH
>TRBJ1-1|TRBV20-1
SASDTEAF
>TRBJ2-3|TRBV5-1
ASSLDTTDTQY
>TRBJ2-2|TRBV5-5
ASSLRQGYAGELF
>TRBJ1-5|TRBV5-8
ASSRGGGKSNQPQH
>TRBJ1-2|TRBV19
ASSNRQGADNYGYT
>TRBJ2-1|TRBV6-6
ASSGQGQYNEQF
>TRBJ1-1|TRBV2
ASSDGGAMNTEAF
>TRBJ2-5|TRBV30
AWRHRPDHQETQY